The 10 T cell receptor beta chains below all came from one sample that was sequenced in a study of T cells in Graves' hyperthyroidism and ophthalmopathy. What was amplified from RNA transcripts were TCR beta CDR3 regions. TCR CDR3 regions were first amplified by RT-PCR with HTBI primers. Using its own MiXCR run on the multiplex PCR reads, TCRdb lists one record per CDR3 protein. The sample contains hundreds of thousands of distinct CDR3 sequences, 35% of which appear only once. The sequencing sample was made of blood. The receptor source for this set is a woman between 40 and 55 years old with Graves' hyperthyroidism.

The table lists this clonotype with many counts. This chain links TRBV29-1 with TRBJ1-1; 7 bases agree with TRBD1. The CDR3 has 11 amino acids. The germline V gene encodes CDR1 SQVTM and CDR2 ANQGSEA. The ends lost 6 bases at V and 8 bases at J; junction bases unmatched: 6. CDR3 sequence: CSVWDSLEAFF. In DNA, the CDR3 is TGCAGCGTGTGGGACAGTCTCGAAGCTTTCTTT. Variable domain in full (rest from reference TRBV29-1 and TRBJ1-1): SAVISQKPSRDICQRGTSLTIQCQVDSQVTMMFWYRQQPGQSLTLIATANQGSEATYESGFVIDKFPISRPNLTFSTLTVSNMSPEDSSIYLCSVWDSLEAFFGQGTRLTVV.

As concerns this clonotype: A much larger clone lies one base from this, so it may be a read error. The CDR3 DNA sequence: TGCAGTGCTGGAGTCCTAGCGGGCGGCTACGAGCAGTACTTC. It codes for CSAGVLAGGYEQYF. The chain employs TRBV20-1 and TRBJ2-7, with 8 bases fitting TRBD2. This CDR3 comprises 14 residues. J gave up 3 bases and V 5 bases, and 9 bases lay outside the gene matches. Germline loops: CDR1 DFQATT, CDR2 SNEGSKA (reference sequence).

Comments on this clonotype: At one of its ends the junction is not consistent with the germline gene, which may arise from a read error. The chain combines TRBV4-3 with TRBJ2-7, with D tentatively TRBD1 (6 bases). Germline loops: CDR1 LGHNA, CDR2 YSLEER. The length of the CDR3 is 15 residues. As DNA, the CDR3 is TGCACCAGCAGCCAAGGACAGCTATCACACTACGAGCAGTACTTC. It codes for CTSSQGQLSHYEQYF.

Details on this clonotype: A read error may produce the germline difference seen at one junction end. V and J are TRBV5-4 and TRBJ1-5; D is unresolved. CDR3 length equals 12 residues. The germline V gene has CDR1 SGHNT and CDR2 YYREEE (reference sequence). The CDR3 is CASSLDGQPRHF. DNA of the CDR3: TGTGCCAGCAGCTTGGATGGTCAGCCCCGGCATTTT.

This clonotype was recorded at least ten times. The rearrangement uses TRBV20-1 and TRBJ2-7; 14 bases match TRBD2. Unmatched junction bases numbered 5, after V lost 5 bases and J lost 2 bases. CDR1 DFQATT and CDR2 SNEGSKA come from the germline V gene (reference sequence). CDR3 length: 15 residues. CDR3 sequence: CSALQTSGGAYEQYF. The DNA of the CDR3 is TGCAGTGCTCTCCAGACTAGCGGGGGGGCCTACGAGCAGTACTTC.

The table lists this clonotype with many counts. The DNA for the CDR3 is TGCAGTGCCACGCCCCATGGGACTGAAGCTTTCTTT. Translating it yields CSATPHGTEAFF. This chain uses TRBV20-1 with TRBJ1-1; no firm D call. CDR1 is DFQATT, CDR2 SNEGSKA, per germline (reference sequence). CDR3 length: 12 amino acids. The ends were cut back, 6 bases at V and 5 bases at J, with 13 bases in the middle.

This clonotype was counted at least ten times. The chain has TRBV7-2 and TRBJ1-3; D ambiguous. Germline V lookup: CDR1 SGHTA, CDR2 FQGNSA. Trimming removed 1 base from V and 3 bases from J, with 13 bases in between. The CDR3 has 16 amino acids. CDR3 in DNA: TGTGCCAGCAGCTTAGTAGGGTCGGGGAGTGGAAACACCATATATTTT. It is translated as CASSLVGSGSGNTIYF.

In its sample, this clonotype was seen once. Given a much more abundant clone one base away, this may be a read error. CDR3 amino acids: CATSYAGPGANVLTF. The DNA for the CDR3 is TGTGCCACCAGTTACGCGGGACCTGGGGCCAACGTCCTGACTTTC. This sequence joins TRBV24-1 and TRBJ2-6, with a possible D match to TRBD2 (6 bases). V was cut by 6 bases and J by 2 bases, with 10 bases left in between. Germline V gene lookup returns CDR1 KGHDR and CDR2 SFDVKD. This CDR3 has 15 residues.

This clonotype was observed a few times. V is TRBV6-5 and J is TRBJ2-7, with 8 bases aligning to TRBD1. V lost 5 bases and J lost 3; bases outside the gene matches: 6. The CDR3 is made up of 14 amino acids. Germline CDR1 and CDR2: MNHEY and SVGAGI. The CDR3 protein is CASSRGQDRYEQYF. In DNA form, the CDR3 reads TGTGCCAGCAGTAGGGGACAGGACCGCTACGAGCAGTACTTC.

The chain is built from TRBV2 and TRBJ1-4, with no clear D. The CDR3 contains 12 residues. The germline CDR1 and CDR2 sequences are SNHLY and FYNNEI. The V end lost 6 bases, the J end lost 6 bases, and 8 bases lay between the germline ends. Here the CDR3 reads CASRGSDEKLFF. The DNA for the CDR3 is TGTGCCAGCAGGGGCTCGGATGAAAAACTGTTTTTT.